The 19 T cell receptor beta chains listed next were all sequenced from one sample in a study of shared clonotypes between healthy human individuals. Only in-frame clones appear in the TCRdb table, and some are missing; sequencing was by immunoSEQ multiplex PCR. The sample lists under 1,100,000 clones; about 84% were seen once. Sequenced sample: memory CD4+ T cells from PBMCs. As to subset: CD45RA-negative fraction. These receptors all stem from a man aged 18 to 29 in good health. Some clones in this sample may be carry-over from other donors' samples.

J is TRBJ2-4 and V is TRBV18; 11 nucleotides line up with TRBD2. Germline V gene sequence: CDR1 KGHSH, CDR2 LQKENI. This CDR3 is built from 16 residues. V gave up 3 bases and J gave up 0 bases; unmatched junction bases: 1. CDR3 nucleotides: TGTGCCAGCTCACCGGGACTAGCGGTAGCCAAAAACATTCAGTACTTC. Amino acid sequence: CASSPGLAVAKNIQYF. The full variable domain, rest sourced from reference TRBV18 and TRBJ2-4, is NAGVMQNPRHLVRRRGQEARLRCSPMKGHSHVYWYRQLPEEGLKFMVYLQKENIIDESGMPKERFSAEFPKEGPSILRIQQVVRGDSAAYFCASSPGLAVAKNIQYFGAGTRLSVL.

Remarks on this clone: In the same sample, other DNA sequences code for this CDR3. This sequence joins TRBV7-3 and TRBJ2-7; a weak D match, TRBD2 (6 bases). Germline CDR1 SGHTA, CDR2 FQGTGA. The length of the CDR3 is 12 residues. The V gene lost 3 bases and the J gene lost 5 bases, with 8 bases spanning the gap. The CDR3 loop is CASSLTGDEQYF. The CDR3 DNA sequence: TGTGCCAGCAGCTTGACGGGAGACGAGCAGTACTTC. The variable domain in full, with the rest retrieved from reference TRBV7-3 and TRBJ2-7, is GAGVSQTPSNKVTEKGKYVELRCDPISGHTALYWYRQSLGQGPEFLIYFQGTGAADDSGLPNDRFFAVRPEGSVSTLKIQRTERGDSAVYLCASSLTGDEQYFGPGTRLTVT.

This clone was picked up a small number of times. The rearrangement uses TRBV5-1 and TRBJ2-1, with D possibly matching TRBD2 (5 bases). The CDR3 covers 14 residues. The germline V gene encodes CDR1 SGHRS and CDR2 YFSETQ. V was trimmed by 4 bases and J by 3 bases, leaving 11 bases between them. CDR3 amino acids: CASSRRESYNEQFF. CDR3 sequence (DNA): TGCGCCAGCAGCCGTCGGGAAAGCTACAATGAGCAGTTCTTC.

The rearrangement joins TRBV19 to TRBJ2-4; TRBD2 might be the D (5 bases). Germline-derived CDR1 and CDR2 are LNHDA and SQIVND (reference sequence). The CDR3 is made up of 13 amino acids. Trimming left V 4 bases short and J 1 base short, with 5 bases between. In DNA, the CDR3 is TGTGCCAGTAGTAGCGGGGCCAAAAACATTCAGTACTTC. The encoded protein is CASSSGAKNIQYF.

The chain recombines TRBV2 with TRBJ1-5, with D possibly being TRBD1 (6 bases). Per germline, CDR1 SNHLY and CDR2 FYNNEI. Trimming left V 6 bases short and J 1 base short, with 13 bases between. CDR3 length: 15 residues. The CDR3 coding sequence is TGTGCCAGCAGGAGCAGGGGTGGCAGCAATCAGCCCCAGCATTTT. Its protein product is CASRSRGGSNQPQHF.

The rearrangement links TRBV9 to TRBJ2-3; D perhaps matches TRBD2 (6 bases). The CDR3 covers 13 residues. The V and J ends lost 3 bases and 5 bases respectively, with 10 bases between them. Germline CDR1 and CDR2: SGDLS and YYNGEE. The DNA of the CDR3 is TGTGCCAGCAGCGGAGGGACTTTAGATACGCAGTATTTT. Its translation is CASSGGTLDTQYF.

The chain is built from TRBV27 and TRBJ2-7, with D maybe TRBD1 (5 bases). The CDR3 covers 16 residues. V was trimmed by 0 bases and J by 0 bases, leaving 12 bases between them. Germline CDR1 MNHEY, CDR2 SMNVEV (reference sequence). CDR3 protein: CASSLSATESSYEQYF. The CDR3, as DNA: TGTGCCAGCAGTTTATCCGCGACAGAGAGCTCCTACGAGCAGTACTTC.

The chain has TRBV5-4 and TRBJ1-2, with D unresolved. The CDR3 is 13 residues long. The germline V gene has CDR1 SGHNT and CDR2 YYREEE (reference sequence). V lost 0 bases to trimming and J lost 8 bases, with 11 bases between them. In nucleotides, the CDR3 is TGTGCCAGCAGCTTGGAAGATCTTGTCGGCTACACCTTC. Protein: CASSLEDLVGYTF.

The chain's CDR3 is CASNPPGRGRGGYTF. The CDR3 coding sequence is TGTGCCAGCAACCCCCCCGGCCGGGGGAGAGGTGGCTACACCTTC. The chain joins TRBV28 to TRBJ1-2; possible D gene TRBD1, 5 bases. The CDR3 loop spans 15 amino acids. Germline lookup yields CDR1 MDHEN and CDR2 SYDVKM. V gave up 7 bases and J gave up 7 bases, with 22 bases separating them.

The J gene is TRBJ2-3, the V gene TRBV6-5; 9 bases match TRBD1. The germline CDR1 and CDR2 sequences are MNHEY and SVGAGI. This CDR3 region has 15 residues. The junction had 3 bases not matched to a gene; V was cut back by 4 bases and J by 1 base. CDR3 sequence reads: CASSSRDRGTDTQYF. The DNA of the CDR3 is TGTGCCAGCAGTTCGAGGGACAGGGGCACAGATACGCAGTATTTT.

The rearrangement joins TRBV6-6 to TRBJ1-2; maybe TRBD1 (5 bases). V lost 7 bases, J lost 5 bases, and 14 bases lay in between. Germline V lookup: CDR1 MNHNY, CDR2 SVGAGI (reference sequence). The CDR3 spans 13 residues. CDR3 sequence: CASTDDRVYGYTF. The CDR3 DNA reads as TGTGCCAGCACCGACGACAGAGTTTATGGCTACACCTTC.

The V call is TRBV5-4, the J call TRBJ2-7, with unresolved D. The V end was cut by 0 bases, the J end by 0 bases, with 7 bases between. Germline assignment: CDR1 SGHNT and CDR2 YYREEE (reference sequence). CDR3 length: 14 residues. The CDR3 coding sequence is TGTGCCAGCAGCTTGGATGGGCCCTCCTACGAGCAGTACTTC. This codes for CASSLDGPSYEQYF.

The rearrangement joins TRBV5-4 to TRBJ2-3; 7 bases fit TRBD2. The V gene's germline CDR1 is SGHNT and CDR2 YYREEE (reference sequence). With 2 bases clipped from V and 2 bases from J, the junction kept 8 bases outside the gene matches. This CDR3 is 16 amino acids long. The CDR3 is CASSLRLASTTDTQYF. In DNA form, the CDR3 reads TGTGCCAGCAGCTTAAGACTAGCTTCCACCACAGATACGCAGTATTTT.

This chain uses TRBV21-1 with TRBJ1-5; TRBD1 is the table's D call and was not checked against the DNA. TRBV21-1 is flagged as a pseudogene. The CDR3 has 17 amino acids. The CDR3 reads CASSKAPRAKGNQPQHF. In DNA, the CDR3 is TGTGCCAGCAGCAAAGCCCCCAGGGCTAAGGGCAATCAGCCCCAGCATTTT.

The rearrangement uses TRBV28 and TRBJ2-7; possibly TRBD1 for D (5 bases). The germline V gene has CDR1 MDHEN and CDR2 SYDVKM. V was cut by 4 bases and J by 7 bases, with 8 bases left in between. This CDR3 spans 11 amino acids. CDR3 protein: CASSYPGEQYF. CDR3 in DNA: TGTGCCAGCAGTTATCCAGGGGAGCAGTACTTC. Full variable domain (remainder filled in from reference TRBV28 and TRBJ2-7): DVKVTQSSRYLVKRTGEKVFLECVQDMDHENMFWYRQDPGLGLRLIYFSYDVKMKEKGDIPEGYSVSREKKERFSLILESASTNQTSMYLCASSYPGEQYFGPGTRLTVT.

The rearrangement joins TRBV5-1 to TRBJ2-1; 9 positions agree with TRBD1. The CDR3 totals 18 residues. V gave up 0 bases and J gave up 1 base; unmatched junction bases: 8. Germline CDR1 reads SGHRS; CDR2 reads YFSETQ. Here the CDR3 reads CASSLGPRDRASYNEQFF. Here the CDR3 DNA reads TGCGCCAGCAGCTTGGGGCCCCGGGACAGGGCTTCCTACAATGAGCAGTTCTTC.

This clone was recorded once. The chain recombines TRBV28 with TRBJ2-7; 7 positions match TRBD1. V shed 4 bases and J 0 bases; nucleotides not matched to a gene: 6. The CDR3 extends over 15 amino acids. CDR1 MDHEN and CDR2 SYDVKM come from the germline V gene. This chain's CDR3 is CASSSGQVNSYEQYF. DNA for the CDR3: TGTGCCAGCAGTTCAGGACAGGTAAACTCCTACGAGCAGTACTTC.

The V gene is TRBV28, the J gene TRBJ2-3; the D gene could be TRBD1 or TRBD2 (7 bases each). Germline CDR1 and CDR2: MDHEN and SYDVKM. The V end lost 4 bases, the J end lost 8 bases, and 19 bases lay between the germline ends. This CDR3 is built from 15 residues. The CDR3 spells CASSSWTRTGGTQYF. CDR3 bases: TGTGCCAGCAGTTCCTGGACTAGGACAGGAGGTACGCAGTATTTT.

J is TRBJ2-5 and V is TRBV2; D not resolved. CDR1 is SNHLY and CDR2 is FYNNEI in the germline V gene. Trimming cost V 2 bases and J 11 bases, with 15 bases left between them. The CDR3 has 13 residues. CDR3 sequence: CASSEIGYGPQYF. CDR3 bases: TGTGCCAGCAGTGAAATCGGGTATGGCCCGCAGTACTTC.